This T cell receptor (beta chain) was recovered during a study of blood T cell repertoires in COVID-19. In the study overall: Samples of COVID-19 (acute and convalescent) were obtained from the United States, Italy and Spain. The cDNA or gDNA used as material had been derived from T cells, B-cell-depleted T cells, or PBMCs.

Participants' reported clinical history set cohort assignment. Before being deemed recovered, Cohort 3 donors had two negative PCRs, clearance, or symptom resolution. The V gene's germline CDR1 is LNHDA and CDR2 SQIVND (reference sequence). The CDR3 has 17 amino acids. V shed 3 bases, J shed 3 bases, and the junction held 7 bases outside the gene matches. TCRdb's table, derived via immunoSEQ multiplex PCR, lists solely in-frame clones and lacks some. The sample records approximately 160,000 clones, around 84% being singletons. The sequenced sample consisted of PBMCs or T cells enriched from blood (not recorded which). The clonotype comes from a man between 45 and 60 years old who had recovered from COVID-19. The chain has TRBV19 and TRBJ2-6, with 8 bases aligning to TRBD1. The CDR3 DNA is TGTGCCAGTAGTATTACAGGACAGGGCTATGGGGCCAACGTCCTGACTTTC. Residues: CASSITGQGYGANVLTF.